This is a list of T cell receptor beta chains from one sample in a study of radiotherapy plus CTLA-4 blockade in lung cancer. Assay used: immunoSEQ multiplex PCR; TCRdb lists only in-frame clones, some missing. This sample yields 40,000 to 45,000 clones, of which approximately 68% are seen a single time; 9.8% belongs to the top ten. Sequenced here: peripheral blood, sampled from a patient treated with radiotherapy plus ipilimumab. All receptors come from a human donor with non-small cell lung cancer who had stable disease on radiotherapy plus ipilimumab. Both conserved end residues are part of each CDR3. Fields, in order: clone size, V gene, D gene, J gene, CDR3 DNA, CDR3 protein. A D gene is named only where the DNA matches it firmly. Not all rows give a size; the values are once, few, many and, for expanded clones, a class.

.	TRBV21-1	.	TRBJ2-7	TGTGCCAGTTCGCATGAGACAAGTCGTTACGAGCAGTACTTC	CASSHETSRYEQYF
.	TRBV27	TRBD1	TRBJ2-2	TGTGCCAGCAGTCTCACGGGACAGGTGAACACCGGGGAGCTGTTTTTT	CASSLTGQVNTGELFF
.	TRBV5-5	.	TRBJ1-2	TGTGCCAGCAGCTTTGGTGCCGACAGCTATGGCTACACCTTC	CASSFGADSYGYTF
.	TRBV4-1	TRBD1	TRBJ1-2	TGCGCCAGCAGCCGGACAGGGGACTATGGCTACACCTTC	CASSRTGDYGYTF
.	TRBV2	TRBD1	TRBJ1-3	TGTGCCAGCAGAGCAACGACAGGGACTGGAAACACCATATATTTT	CASRATTGTGNTIYF
.	TRBV2	.	TRBJ1-5	TGTGCCAGCAGTGAGAGGCAGAGAAATCAGCCCCAGCATTTT	CASSERQRNQPQHF
once	TRBV27	TRBD1	TRBJ1-2	TGTGCCAGCAGTCCGTTAAACCGGGACAGGGGATTTTATGGCTACACCTTC	CASSPLNRDRGFYGYTF
.	TRBV29-1	TRBD1	TRBJ1-2	TGCAGCGTTGAAGACCTACAGGGGACAGGGACGAATGGCTACACCTTC	CSVEDLQGTGTNGYTF
.	TRBV30	TRBD2	TRBJ2-3	TGTGCCTGGAGTCAGACTAGCGGGGGAAAAGGAGATACGCAGTATTTT	CAWSQTSGGKGDTQYF
.	TRBV5-6	.	TRBJ2-3	TGTGCCAGCAGCTTGGGTAAGCTACGCTACACAGATACGCAGTATTTT	CASSLGKLRYTDTQYF
.	TRBV27	.	TRBJ2-1	TGTGCCAGCAGTTTGCAGGGGGGTGAGCAGTTCTTC	CASSLQGGEQFF
few	TRBV18	.	TRBJ1-5	TGTGCCAGCTCACCAACAGGTCTGAGCAATCAGCCCCAGCATTTT	CASSPTGLSNQPQHF
.	TRBV29-1	TRBD1	TRBJ2-5	TGCAGCGTGGTACCGGGACAGCTGAAAGAGACCCAGTACTTC	CSVVPGQLKETQYF
.	TRBV5-6	TRBD2	TRBJ2-5	TGTGCCAGCAGCCCGGATTGGGGAGGGGAGACCCAGTACTTC	CASSPDWGGETQYF
few	TRBV5-1	TRBD1	TRBJ1-1	TGCGCCAGCAGGACCGGGACAGCGAACACTGAAGCTTTCTTT	CASRTGTANTEAFF
.	TRBV14	TRBD1	TRBJ1-3	TGTGCCAGCAGCCGGGGACAGGCAAAAAACACCATATATTTT	CASSRGQAKNTIYF
.	TRBV11-3	.	TRBJ2-7	TGTGCCAGCAGCTCCGCACAGGGTACCTACGAGCAGTACTTC	CASSSAQGTYEQYF
.	TRBV5-4	.	TRBJ1-2	TGTGCCAGCAGCTTGGATCCGGGATTTAACTATGGCTACACCTTC	CASSLDPGFNYGYTF
.	TRBV7-2	.	TRBJ1-2	TGTGCCAGCAGCTTAGCCAGTTCCTATGGCTACACCTTC	CASSLASSYGYTF
.	TRBV5-1	.	TRBJ1-1	TGCGCCAGCAGCTTGGCCCCGGGGAGGGTCCCTGAAGCTTTCTTT	CASSLAPGRVPEAFF
.	TRBV6-6	.	TRBJ2-6	TGTGCGGCTAGTTGGTCTGGGGCCAACGTCCTGACTTTC	CAASWSGANVLTF
.	TRBV19	TRBD1	TRBJ1-5	TGTGCCAGTAGTAAGGGACAGGGGACAGGCAATCAGCCCCAGCATTTT	CASSKGQGTGNQPQHF
.	TRBV27	TRBD2	TRBJ2-7	TGTGCCAGCAGTTTATATCCAATCTGGGCTAGCGGGGGGGCATATAAAAGTTACGAGCAGTACTTC	CASSLYPIWASGGAYKSYEQYF
.	TRBV2	TRBD1	TRBJ1-1	TGTGCCAGCAGGGACAGGTACATGAACACTGAAGCTTTCTTT	CASRDRYMNTEAFF
medium-sized	TRBV11-3	.	TRBJ1-4	TGTGCCAGCAGCCCTGGGGGCACTAATGAAAAACTGTTTTTT	CASSPGGTNEKLFF
.	TRBV12-5	TRBD1	TRBJ2-2	TGTGCTAGTGGTTTACAGGGGGCCGGGGAGCTGTTTTTT	CASGLQGAGELFF
.	TRBV18	.	TRBJ2-2	TGTGCCAGCTCATCCGGGGGAACCGGGGAGCTGTTTTTT	CASSSGGTGELFF
.	TRBV7-9	TRBD1	TRBJ2-1	TGTGCCAGCAGCTTAGGTCGGGACAGAGCCTACAATGAGCAGTTCTTC	CASSLGRDRAYNEQFF
few	TRBV14	.	TRBJ2-7	TGTGCCAGCAGCCGCAGGCCAACCTACGAGCAGTACTTC	CASSRRPTYEQYF
.	TRBV6-1	TRBD1	TRBJ2-7	TGTGCCAGCAGTGGAACGACAGGGGGCGCCTACTACGAGCAGTACTTC	CASSGTTGGAYYEQYF
few	TRBV5-6	TRBD2	TRBJ2-1	TGTGCCAGCAGCTTGGCCGGACTAGCGGGGGAGCAGTTCTTC	CASSLAGLAGEQFF
few	TRBV6-5	.	TRBJ1-2	TGTGCCAGCAGTTATCTAGAGGGAGGCTACACCTTC	CASSYLEGGYTF
once	TRBV2	.	TRBJ2-2	TGTGCCAGCACCCAAGGGGCACGACGCGGGGAGCTGTTTTTT	CASTQGARRGELFF
.	TRBV7-8	.	TRBJ2-7	TGTGCCAGCAGCACACAGGGTGGGTACGAGCAGTACTTC	CASSTQGGYEQYF
.	TRBV29-1	.	TRBJ2-5	TGCAGCGTGGGTAAACAGGGGAGGGAGACCCAGTACTTC	CSVGKQGRETQYF
.	TRBV27	TRBD1	TRBJ1-2	TGTGCCAGCAGGAAGGGACAGGTCGGGGCCTATGGCTACACCTTC	CASRKGQVGAYGYTF
.	TRBV7-3	TRBD1	TRBJ1-1	TGTGCCAGCAGCTCACGACAGGGCACTGAAGCTTTCTTT	CASSSRQGTEAFF
.	TRBV7-3	TRBD1	TRBJ1-1	TGTGCCAGCAGCTTGACAGGGAGGTCTGAAGCTTTCTTT	CASSLTGRSEAFF
few	TRBV11-3	TRBD2	TRBJ2-3	TGTGCCAGCAGCTTACCTGCGCCGGGACTAGGGGTTGCAGATACGCAGTATTTT	CASSLPAPGLGVADTQYF
.	TRBV6-5	.	TRBJ1-5	TGTGCCAGCAGCCAGTCAGACAAGCAGCCCCAGCATTTT	CASSQSDKQPQHF
.	TRBV4-3	TRBD1	TRBJ2-5	TGCGCCAGCAGCACTACTCTCAGGGGGGAGACCCAGTACTTC	CASSTTLRGETQYF
.	TRBV19	.	TRBJ2-5	TGTGCCAGTAGTAGGACAGCGGGACCTCAAGAGACCCAGTACTTC	CASSRTAGPQETQYF
.	TRBV15	.	TRBJ2-7	TGTGCCACCAGCAGAGGATTACAGGGAAACGAGCAGTACTTC	CATSRGLQGNEQYF
medium-sized	TRBV29-1	.	TRBJ2-1	TGCAGCGTTGAATGGCAGGTCTCCTACAATGAGCAGTTCTTC	CSVEWQVSYNEQFF
.	TRBV10-2	TRBD1	TRBJ2-7	TGCGCCAGCAAGGGACAGGGCGGAGAGCAGTACTTC	CASKGQGGEQYF
.	TRBV19	TRBD1	TRBJ2-1	TGTGCCAGTAGCCCCTCCGGGGACAGGTCCTACAATGAGCAGTTCTTC	CASSPSGDRSYNEQFF
.	TRBV10-1	TRBD1	TRBJ2-7	TGCGCCAGCAGTGAGTCAGGACAGGGATACGAGCAGTACTTC	CASSESGQGYEQYF
few	TRBV2	TRBD1	TRBJ2-4	TGTGCCAGCACAACCTCGACAGGGTATGCGGCCAAAAACATTCAGTACTTC	CASTTSTGYAAKNIQYF
.	TRBV19	.	TRBJ1-2	TGTGCCAGTAGTATAGATCAGGTTCGTGCGGGACCTTATGGCTACACCTTC	CASSIDQVRAGPYGYTF
.	TRBV6-5	TRBD1	TRBJ1-6	TGTGCCAGCGGCTACAGGGGTACCTATAATTCACCCCTCCACTTT	CASGYRGTYNSPLHF
.	TRBV7-2	.	TRBJ1-2	TGTGCCAGCAGCAGAAAGGGGGGGCCCCAAGGCTACACCTTC	CASSRKGGPQGYTF
.	TRBV30	TRBD1	TRBJ1-2	TGTGCCTGGAGTGTAAAAGAGGGGGCCTATGGCTACACCTTC	CAWSVKEGAYGYTF
.	TRBV4-2	.	TRBJ2-3	TGTGCCAGCAGCCAAGTCTCTGCGGGGACCACTGAAGATACGCAGTATTTT	CASSQVSAGTTEDTQYF
.	TRBV5-4	.	TRBJ1-1	TGTGCCAGCAGCTTGGAGACAGCTGAAGCTTTCTTT	CASSLETAEAFF
.	TRBV7-2	.	TRBJ1-6	TGTGCCAGCACCCCCCAAGGCGGGGGTTCACCCCTCCACTTT	CASTPQGGGSPLHF
.	TRBV7-2	TRBD2	TRBJ2-2	TGTGCCAGCAGCTCGCCGACGGGGAGGGACCCCGGGGAGCTGTTTTTT	CASSSPTGRDPGELFF